This passage covers 17 T cell receptor beta chains from one sample sequenced in a study of cytomegalovirus exposure and HLA in healthy donors. Amplification used 60 Vbeta primers and 13 Jbeta primers. Generated by immunoSEQ multiplex PCR, the TCRdb table keeps only in-frame clones and is missing some. The table lists 150,000 to 200,000 clones, 84% of them singletons. Sequenced sample: PBMCs. The receptors stem from a boy between 2 and 10 years old in good health and CMV-seronegative.

In its sample, this clone was seen a few times. This chain uses TRBV2 with TRBJ1-1, with a tentative D call TRBD1 (6 bases). V was pared by 6 bases and J by 9 bases, with 11 bases between. CDR1 and CDR2 (germline): SNHLY, FYNNEI. The CDR3 sequence is 11 residues long. CDR3 region: CASRSGQKAFF. CDR3 nucleotides: TGTGCCAGCAGGAGTGGACAGAAAGCTTTCTTT.

This clone was picked up one time. This chain connects TRBV11-2 to TRBJ2-7, with TRBD1 identical over 9 bases. CDR1 is SGHAT, CDR2 FQNNGV, per germline. The CDR3 consists of 14 residues. V shed 5 bases, J shed 3 bases, and the junction held 5 bases outside the gene matches. CDR3 bases: TGTGCCAGCAGCGGGCGGACAGGGGACTACGAGCAGTACTTC. The encoded protein is CASSGRTGDYEQYF.

The rearrangement joins TRBV6-5 to TRBJ2-1; a weak D match, TRBD2 (6 bases). The length of the CDR3 is 13 residues. Between the trimmed V and J ends, which lost 2 bases and 7 bases, there was a span of 9 bases. The germline gives CDR1 MNHEY, CDR2 SVGAGI. The CDR3 region has the DNA TGTGCCAGCAGTTACGGGGGGAGGAATGAGCAGTTCTTC. Its translation is CASSYGGRNEQFF.

The chain has TRBV7-6 and TRBJ2-1; D is possibly TRBD2 (6 bases). Germline-derived CDR1 and CDR2 are SGHVS and FNYEAQ. The CDR3 has 15 residues. Trimming took 1 base from V and 2 from J, leaving 9 bases between them. This chain's CDR3 is CASSLVGSAYNEQFF. For the CDR3, the DNA is TGTGCCAGCAGCTTAGTCGGGAGCGCCTACAATGAGCAGTTCTTC.

The chain joins TRBV28 to TRBJ1-3; D is unresolved. The V and J ends lost 8 bases and 0 bases respectively, with 14 bases between them. The CDR3 sequence is 15 residues long. The germline CDR1 and CDR2 sequences are MDHEN and SYDVKM. DNA of the CDR3: TGTGCCAGCCAAAGCTTCCGCTTCTCTGGAAACACCATATATTTT. This sequence encodes CASQSFRFSGNTIYF.

The J gene is TRBJ1-2, the V gene TRBV27; a weak D match, TRBD1 (6 bases). The CDR3 is 14 amino acids. In germline, CDR1 is MNHEY, CDR2 SMNVEV (reference sequence). Trimming took 5 bases from V and 4 from J, leaving 14 bases between them. CDR3 sequence (DNA): TGTGCCAGCAGTCCCCCGGACAGCCTCTATGGCTACACCTTC. Amino acids: CASSPPDSLYGYTF.

The V and J genes are TRBV5-1 and TRBJ2-7; maybe TRBD2 (6 bases). The CDR3 runs 16 residues. Per germline, CDR1 SGHRS and CDR2 YFSETQ. V lost 0 bases, J lost 5 bases, and 18 bases lay in between. CDR3 nucleotides: TGCGCCAGCAGCTTGGCCGTCGGGAGTTTTACCCACGAGCAGTACTTC. Residues: CASSLAVGSFTHEQYF.

This chain uses TRBV5-1 with TRBJ1-2; D not certain. This CDR3 comprises 16 residues. Germline V gives CDR1 SGHRS, CDR2 YFSETQ. V gave up 4 bases and J gave up 1 base, with 17 bases separating them. The CDR3 loop reads CASSNKTGVVNYGYTF. The CDR3 nucleotides read TGCGCCAGCAGCAACAAGACCGGGGTTGTTAACTATGGCTACACCTTC.

The chain uses TRBV5-1 and TRBJ1-4, with 7 bases lining up with TRBD1. The CDR3 contains 16 residues. V shed 1 base, J shed 4 bases, and the junction held 7 bases outside the gene matches. In germline, CDR1 is SGHRS, CDR2 YFSETQ. For the CDR3, the DNA is TGCGCCAGCAGCTTGTTTGCGGGACAGATTAATGAAAAACTGTTTTTT. Amino acids: CASSLFAGQINEKLFF. Filled out from reference TRBV5-1 and TRBJ1-4, the complete variable domain reads KAGVTQTPRYLIKTRGQQVTLSCSPISGHRSVSWYQQTPGQGLQFLFEYFSETQRNKGNFPGRFSGRQFSNSRSEMNVSTLELGDSALYLCASSLFAGQINEKLFFGSGTQLSVL.

The chain joins TRBV5-4 to TRBJ2-7; 7 positions match TRBD2. The CDR3 loop spans 15 amino acids. Per germline, CDR1 SGHNT and CDR2 YYREEE (reference sequence). V shed 0 bases, J shed 2 bases, and the junction held 5 bases outside the gene matches. The CDR3 sequence: CASSLEAAGTYEQYF. The CDR3 DNA reads TGTGCCAGCAGCTTGGAGGCAGCGGGAACCTACGAGCAGTACTTC.

The chain couples TRBV4-1 to TRBJ2-1; 7 bases are shared with TRBD1. The CDR3 contains 14 residues. Trimming removed 3 bases from V and 6 bases from J; junction bases left unmatched: 5. Germline V gene sequence: CDR1 MGHRA, CDR2 YSYEKL. The CDR3 DNA is TGCGCCAGCAGCCAGAACAGGGGACCCAATGAGCAGTTCTTC. This codes for CASSQNRGPNEQFF.

This clone was seen more than once but under ten times. This chain connects TRBV6-1 to TRBJ1-5; D is undetermined. The CDR3 is made up of 16 amino acids. Trimming removed 2 bases at V and 0 bases at J, with 11 bases between. Germline CDR1 and CDR2: MNHNS and SASEGT. The CDR3 sequence is CASSEWEGDSNQPQHF. In DNA form, the CDR3 reads TGTGCCAGCAGTGAATGGGAGGGCGATAGCAATCAGCCCCAGCATTTT.

The V call is TRBV5-1, the J call TRBJ1-6; D is ambiguous. The V end was cut by 3 bases, the J end by 5 bases, with 6 bases between. CDR3 size: 13 residues. Germline V CDR1 and CDR2: SGHRS, YFSETQ. The CDR3 region has the DNA TGCGCCAGCAGCTACAATAATAATTCACCCCTCCACTTT. As protein: CASSYNNNSPLHF.

The J gene is TRBJ1-1, the V gene TRBV5-1, with D tentatively TRBD1 (6 bases). Germline V CDR1 and CDR2: SGHRS, YFSETQ. The CDR3 is made up of 13 amino acids. Trimming pared 4 bases from V and 3 bases from J, leaving 10 bases between. This CDR3 is CASSGDTHTEAFF. CDR3 sequence (DNA): TGCGCCAGCAGCGGGGACACTCACACTGAAGCTTTCTTT.

The V call is TRBV2, the J call TRBJ2-3, with TRBD2 identical over 11 bases. Trimming at V came to 7 bases and at J to 0 bases, leaving 9 bases not matched to a gene. This CDR3 has 17 residues. Germline V gene sequence: CDR1 SNHLY, CDR2 FYNNEI. The DNA of the CDR3 is TGTGCCAGCAACGGACTAGCGGGTAACCCTAGCACAGATACGCAGTATTTT. Its translation is CASNGLAGNPSTDTQYF.

The gene calls are TRBV5-1 and TRBJ2-3; D is possibly TRBD2 (6 bases). With 5 bases removed from V and 0 bases from J, the gap between germline ends came to 16 bases. Per the germline V gene, CDR1 is SGHRS and CDR2 is YFSETQ. The CDR3 totals 16 residues. In nucleotides, the CDR3 is TGCGCCAGCAGTCCAGCCGGGGGAAGTAGCACAGATACGCAGTATTTT. This encodes CASSPAGGSSTDTQYF. Full variable domain (remainder filled in from reference TRBV5-1 and TRBJ2-3): KAGVTQTPRYLIKTRGQQVTLSCSPISGHRSVSWYQQTPGQGLQFLFEYFSETQRNKGNFPGRFSGRQFSNSRSEMNVSTLELGDSALYLCASSPAGGSSTDTQYFGPGTRLTVL.

This clone was detected only once. This rearrangement joins TRBV28 to TRBJ1-3; a possible D gene is TRBD1 (6 bases). With 1 base removed from V and 5 bases from J, the gap between germline ends came to 15 bases. Germline CDR1 and CDR2: MDHEN and SYDVKM. This CDR3 region has 16 residues. CDR3 sequence reads: CASSLSLLTGRNTIYF. CDR3 nucleotides: TGTGCCAGCAGTTTATCCCTCCTTACAGGGAGAAACACCATATATTTT. Full variable domain (outside the CDR3, taken from reference TRBV28 and TRBJ1-3): DVKVTQSSRYLVKRTGEKVFLECVQDMDHENMFWYRQDPGLGLRLIYFSYDVKMKEKGDIPEGYSVSREKKERFSLILESASTNQTSMYLCASSLSLLTGRNTIYFGEGSWLTVV.